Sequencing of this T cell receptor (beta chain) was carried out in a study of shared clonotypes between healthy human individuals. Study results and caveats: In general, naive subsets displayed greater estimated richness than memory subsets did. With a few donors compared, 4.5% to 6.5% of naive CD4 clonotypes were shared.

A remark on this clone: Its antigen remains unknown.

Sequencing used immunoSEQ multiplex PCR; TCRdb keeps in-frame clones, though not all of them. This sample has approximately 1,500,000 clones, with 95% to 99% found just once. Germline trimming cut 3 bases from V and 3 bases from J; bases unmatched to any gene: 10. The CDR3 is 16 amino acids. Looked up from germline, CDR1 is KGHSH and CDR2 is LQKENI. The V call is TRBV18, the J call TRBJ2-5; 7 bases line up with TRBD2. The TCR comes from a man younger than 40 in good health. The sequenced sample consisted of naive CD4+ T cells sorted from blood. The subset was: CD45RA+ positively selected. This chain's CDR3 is CASSPGSSAGEETQYF. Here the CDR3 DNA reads TGTGCCAGCTCACCGGGGAGTAGCGCGGGGGAAGAGACCCAGTACTTC. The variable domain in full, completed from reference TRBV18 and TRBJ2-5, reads NAGVMQNPRHLVRRRGQEARLRCSPMKGHSHVYWYRQLPEEGLKFMVYLQKENIIDESGMPKERFSAEFPKEGPSILRIQQVVRGDSAAYFCASSPGSSAGEETQYFGPGTRLLVL.